This passage covers 30 T cell receptor beta chains from one sample sequenced in a study of blood T cell repertoires in COVID-19. Using immunoSEQ multiplex PCR, the repertoire was profiled, and TCRdb retains in-frame clones only, with some absent. The repertoire holds under 200,000 clones, with 80% as singletons. Sequencing was carried out using PBMCs or T cells enriched from blood (not recorded which). Every receptor here comes from a woman in her sixties or seventies who had recovered from COVID-19.

This clone was counted a single time. This chain connects TRBV7-9 to TRBJ1-1; unclear D gene. CDR3 length equals 13 residues. In germline, CDR1 is SEHNR, CDR2 FQNEAQ (reference sequence). Deletions cut 5 bases from V and 0 bases from J, with 7 bases between. CDR3 sequence (DNA): TGTGCCAGCAGCCGGGTTTTGAACACTGAAGCTTTCTTT. Translating it yields CASSRVLNTEAFF.

The chain combines TRBV7-9 with TRBJ1-1; 7 positions agree with TRBD1. The V gene's germline CDR1 is SEHNR and CDR2 FQNEAQ (reference sequence). Trimming at V came to 5 bases and at J to 4 bases, leaving 4 bases not matched to a gene. The CDR3 is made up of 13 amino acids. The CDR3, as DNA: TGTGCCAGCAGCCGACAGGGAGCCACTGAAGCTTTCTTT. Its protein is CASSRQGATEAFF. The full variable domain, rest sourced from reference TRBV7-9 and TRBJ1-1, is DTGVSQNPRHKITKRGQNVTFRCDPISEHNRLYWYRQTLGQGPEFLTYFQNEAQLEKSRLLSDRFSAERPKGSFSTLEIQRTEQGDSAMYLCASSRQGATEAFFGQGTRLTVV.

V and J are TRBV24-1 and TRBJ1-1; D possibly corresponds to TRBD1 (5 bases). Deletions cut 3 bases from V and 2 bases from J, with 9 bases between. CDR1 is KGHDR, CDR2 SFDVKD, per germline. The CDR3 is made up of 14 amino acids. Here the CDR3 reads CATSDRGLNTEAFF. As DNA, the CDR3 is TGTGCCACCAGTGATAGGGGCCTAAACACTGAAGCTTTCTTT.

This chain joins TRBV3-1 (or the pseudogene TRBV3-2) and TRBJ2-3; TRBD2 matches 14 bases. V lost 5 bases, J lost 6 bases, and 7 bases stayed unmatched. The CDR3 covers 16 residues. Germline CDR1 is LGHDT and CDR2 is YNNKEL (reference sequence). CDR3 amino acids: CASSSTSGGARDTQYF. CDR3 in DNA: TGTGCCAGCAGCTCGACTAGCGGGGGGGCCCGGGATACGCAGTATTTT.

CDR3 DNA sequence: TGCGCCAGCAGTGAAATGTCCGGGGGGGCCGAGCAGTACTTC. This translates into CASSEMSGGAEQYF. The V call is TRBV10-1, the J call TRBJ2-7; 8 bases line up with TRBD2. Trimming cost V 3 bases and J 6 bases; bases outside gene matches: 7. CDR1 and CDR2 from the germline V gene are WNHNN and SYGVQD (reference sequence). The CDR3 loop spans 14 amino acids.

The chain employs TRBV7-2 and TRBJ1-3, with TRBD1 matching over 9 bases. Germline CDR1 and CDR2: SGHTA and FQGNSA. The CDR3 has 14 residues. V shed 5 bases and J 7 bases; nucleotides not matched to a gene: 6. The chain's CDR3 is CASSTGQGRNTIYF. The CDR3 DNA follows: TGTGCCAGCAGCACCGGACAGGGGAGGAACACCATATATTTT.

The V and J genes are TRBV21-1 and TRBJ1-3. TRBV21-1 is assigned pseudogene status. The CDR3 is 15 amino acids. The CDR3 DNA follows: TGTGCCAGCAGCAAGGACGGGGACTCTGGAAACACCATATATTTT. Its protein product is CASSKDGDSGNTIYF.

This rearrangement joins TRBV6-6 to TRBJ1-5; the D is unclear. Germline CDR1 is MNHNY and CDR2 is SVGAGI (reference sequence). The CDR3 consists of 13 residues. Trimming stripped 7 bases from V and 4 bases from J, with 11 bases between. In DNA form, the CDR3 reads TGTGCCAGCACCTTAGACGGGAATCAGCCCCAGCATTTT. This gives the protein CASTLDGNQPQHF.

CDR3 protein: CASSSAGRGRIEKLFF. As DNA, the CDR3 is TGTGCCAGCAGTTCCGCCGGTAGGGGGCGGATTGAAAAACTGTTTTTT. This sequence joins TRBV27 and TRBJ1-4, with 7 bases fitting TRBD1. The CDR3 runs to 16 residues. After removal of 4 bases from V and 7 bases from J, the junction contained 12 bases not matched to a gene. Germline V gives CDR1 MNHEY, CDR2 SMNVEV (reference sequence). The whole variable domain, filled in from reference TRBV27 and TRBJ1-4, reads EAQVTQNPRYLITVTGKKLTVTCSQNMNHEYMSWYRQDPGLGLRQIYYSMNVEVTDKGDVPEGYKVSRKEKRNFPLILESPSPNQTSLYFCASSSAGRGRIEKLFFGSGTQLSVL.

This clone was found many times. The chain employs TRBV9 and TRBJ1-2; TRBD1 matches at 9 bases. The CDR3 covers 15 residues. Per germline, CDR1 SGDLS and CDR2 YYNGEE. The V and J ends lost 4 bases and 4 bases, in that order; junction bases with no gene match: 8. In nucleotides, the CDR3 is TGTGCCAGCAGCCCTTGGGACAGGGTAACCTATGGCTACACCTTC. It encodes CASSPWDRVTYGYTF. Supplemented by reference TRBV9 and TRBJ1-2, the full variable domain reads DSGVTQTPKHLITATGQRVTLRCSPRSGDLSVYWYQQSLDQGLQFLIQYYNGEERAKGNILERFSAQQFPDLHSELNLSSLELGDSALYFCASSPWDRVTYGYTFGSGTRLTVV.

DNA of the CDR3: TGTGCCAGCAGTGCGACAGGGGTGAGGAGTCCTAGCAATCAGCCCCAGCATTTT. Protein sequence: CASSATGVRSPSNQPQHF. The chain joins TRBV27 to TRBJ1-5; TRBD1 aligns across 8 bases. This CDR3 has 18 residues. Germline V gene sequence: CDR1 MNHEY, CDR2 SMNVEV (reference sequence). V gave up 5 bases and J gave up 0 bases; unmatched junction bases: 12.

The rearrangement uses TRBV11-2 and TRBJ2-7; D call uncertain. The V end lost 1 base, the J end lost 0 bases, and 10 bases lay between the germline ends. Germline V lookup: CDR1 SGHAT, CDR2 FQNNGV. CDR3 size: 15 residues. CDR3 region: CASSLVSGFSYEQYF. The CDR3 DNA is TGTGCCAGCAGCTTAGTCTCAGGTTTCTCCTACGAGCAGTACTTC.

The rearrangement links TRBV13 to TRBJ2-5, with 7 bases aligning to TRBD2. This CDR3 region has 14 residues. Germline V gives CDR1 PRHDT, CDR2 FYEKMQ (reference sequence). Losses at the gene ends were 3 bases for V and 1 base for J; bases not matched to a gene: 2. CDR3 sequence reads: CASSLGGGQETQYF. In DNA form, the CDR3 reads TGTGCCAGCAGCTTGGGCGGGGGCCAAGAGACCCAGTACTTC.

This chain links TRBV11-3 with TRBJ1-2; 9 bases align to TRBD1. The V gene end was trimmed by 3 bases and the J gene end by 2 bases; junction bases not matched to a gene: 19. The CDR3 totals 20 residues. Germline V gene data show CDR1 as SGHNT and CDR2 as YENEEA. The CDR3 region has the DNA TGTGCCAGCAGCTTTCAACGGGGGCCGGGACAGGGAGGGTTGAACTATGGCTACACCTTC. It specifies CASSFQRGPGQGGLNYGYTF.

This chain joins TRBV4-1 and TRBJ1-1, with 7 nucleotides matching TRBD1. V was clipped by 3 bases and J by 1 base; unmatched bases: 8. Germline V gene sequence: CDR1 MGHRA, CDR2 YSYEKL. This CDR3 contains 16 residues. CDR3 nucleotides: TGCGCCAGCAGCCACGCCCGGACAGGAGAGAACACTGAAGCTTTCTTT. Its protein is CASSHARTGENTEAFF.

The chain is built from TRBV5-4 and TRBJ2-3; D not resolved. Germline-derived CDR1 and CDR2 are SGHNT and YYREEE (reference sequence). The CDR3 runs to 13 residues. V lost 5 bases and J 4 bases, leaving 11 bases between the germline ends. CDR3 residues: CASSPSLPDTQYF. The CDR3 region has the DNA TGTGCCAGCAGTCCCTCCCTCCCAGATACGCAGTATTTT. The entire variable domain, with the rest obtained from reference TRBV5-4 and TRBJ2-3, is as follows: ETGVTQSPTHLIKTRGQQVTLRCSSQSGHNTVSWYQQALGQGPQFIFQYYREEENGRGNFPPRFSGLQFPNYSSELNVNALELDDSALYLCASSPSLPDTQYFGPGTRLTVL.

This clone was found once. V usage is TRBV7-2 and J usage is TRBJ2-1; 15 bases fit TRBD2. Trimming took 5 bases from V and 5 from J; bases not matched to a gene: 7. Germline V gives CDR1 SGHTA, CDR2 FQGNSA. This CDR3 spans 17 amino acids. The DNA for the CDR3 is TGTGCCAGCAGCCCTAGGACTAGCGGGGGGGCAAACAATGAGCAGTTCTTC. Its translation: CASSPRTSGGANNEQFF.

The gene calls are TRBV5-8 and TRBJ1-2, with 7 positions matching TRBD1. The CDR3 covers 12 residues. Germline trimming cut 3 bases from V and 7 bases from J; bases unmatched to any gene: 3. The germline gives CDR1 SGHTS, CDR2 YDEGEE. CDR3 nucleotides: TGTGCCAGCAGCTACAGGGGCGGTGGCTACACCTTC. This sequence encodes CASSYRGGGYTF. Full variable domain (missing parts from reference TRBV5-8 and TRBJ1-2): EAGVTQSPTHLIKTRGQQATLRCSPISGHTSVYWYQQALGLGLQFLLWYDEGEERNRGNFPPRFSGRQFPNYSSELNVNALELEDSALYLCASSYRGGGYTFGSGTRLTVV.

V is TRBV7-2 and J is TRBJ1-1, with no clear D. The length of the CDR3 is 13 residues. Trimming removed 3 bases at V and 3 bases at J, with 8 bases between. In germline, CDR1 is SGHTA, CDR2 FQGNSA. CDR3 sequence (DNA): TGTGCCAGCAGCTTTAGACAAGACACTGAAGCTTTCTTT. It yields the protein CASSFRQDTEAFF.

This clone was recorded once. The chain uses TRBV10-1 and TRBJ2-7; 10 nucleotides agree with TRBD2. The CDR3 is made up of 14 amino acids. The V segment lost 1 base and the J segment 3 bases; nucleotides outside the gene matches: 0. CDR1 WNHNN and CDR2 SYGVQD come from the germline V gene (reference sequence). The CDR3 DNA reads as TGCGCCAGCAGTGAGTTAGCGGGGGGCTACGAGCAGTACTTC. This encodes CASSELAGGYEQYF.

This chain joins TRBV7-2 and TRBJ2-7; 10 nucleotides line up with TRBD2. V was clipped by 3 bases and J by 5 bases; unmatched bases: 4. Germline lookup yields CDR1 SGHTA and CDR2 FQGNSA. CDR3 size: 14 residues. The CDR3 nucleotides are TGTGCCAGCAGCTTGAGCGGGGGGGGACACGAGCAGTACTTC. Its protein is CASSLSGGGHEQYF. Full variable domain (rest looked up from reference TRBV7-2 and TRBJ2-7): GAGVSQSPSNKVTEKGKDVELRCDPISGHTALYWYRQSLGQGLEFLIYFQGNSAPDKSGLPSDRFSAERTGGSVSTLTIQRTQQEDSAVYLCASSLSGGGHEQYFGPGTRLTVT.

About this clone itself: The same CDR3 can be traced to other DNA sequences in this sample. The chain couples TRBV20-1 to TRBJ1-2; TRBD1 is a possible D gene (6 bases). V lost 3 bases to trimming and J lost 4 bases, with 6 bases between them. The V gene's germline CDR1 is DFQATT and CDR2 SNEGSKA (reference sequence). CDR3 length: 11 amino acids. This CDR3 reads CSARTGYGYTF. In DNA form, the CDR3 reads TGCAGTGCTAGGACAGGCTATGGCTACACCTTC.

V is TRBV30 and J is TRBJ2-5, with TRBD1 matching over 8 bases. Germline loops: CDR1 GTSNPN, CDR2 SVGIG (reference sequence). V lost 8 bases, J lost 4 bases, and 6 bases stayed unmatched. The CDR3 runs to 12 residues. The CDR3 spells CAATGGGETQYF. In nucleotides, the CDR3 is TGTGCCGCTACAGGGGGAGGAGAGACCCAGTACTTC.

V usage is TRBV14 and J usage is TRBJ2-7; D remains ambiguous. V lost 5 bases and J 12 bases, leaving 29 bases between the germline ends. Germline V lookup: CDR1 SGHDN, CDR2 FVKESK. The CDR3 is 16 residues long. CDR3 amino acids: CASSASRSPVRIQLYF. The CDR3 nucleotides are TGTGCCAGCAGCGCGAGTCGGTCCCCGGTGAGGATTCAGCTGTACTTC.

The CDR3 here is CASSSRDRGRSNTGELFF. As DNA, the CDR3 is TGTGCCAGCAGCTCCAGGGACAGGGGACGGTCGAACACCGGGGAGCTGTTTTTT. This chain joins TRBV13 and TRBJ2-2, with 10 bases that match TRBD1. This CDR3 is built from 18 residues. The trim removed 4 bases at V and 0 bases at J, leaving 8 bases unmatched. Germline CDR1 PRHDT, CDR2 FYEKMQ (reference sequence).

The chain joins TRBV5-1 to TRBJ2-3; 9 nucleotides align to TRBD2. Germline trimming cut 2 bases from V and 6 bases from J; bases unmatched to any gene: 7. This CDR3 is built from 15 residues. Germline CDR1 reads SGHRS; CDR2 reads YFSETQ. The CDR3 DNA reads as TGCGCCAGCAGCTTTTCGCGCGGGGGGGCGGATACGCAGTATTTT. Protein product: CASSFSRGGADTQYF. The complete variable domain, with remaining parts taken from reference TRBV5-1 and TRBJ2-3, reads KAGVTQTPRYLIKTRGQQVTLSCSPISGHRSVSWYQQTPGQGLQFLFEYFSETQRNKGNFPGRFSGRQFSNSRSEMNVSTLELGDSALYLCASSFSRGGADTQYFGPGTRLTVL.

V usage is TRBV30 and J usage is TRBJ1-3; a possible D gene is TRBD1 (6 bases). Germline lookup yields CDR1 GTSNPN and CDR2 SVGIG (reference sequence). V was pared by 5 bases and J by 0 bases, with 14 bases between. The CDR3 is 15 amino acids. As DNA, the CDR3 is TGTGCCTGGCTAGTTGACAGGACCTCTGGAAACACCATATATTTT. Residues: CAWLVDRTSGNTIYF.

This chain joins TRBV15 and TRBJ2-4, with TRBD2 matching 7 bases. CDR1 and CDR2 from the germline V gene are LNHNV and YYDKDF (reference sequence). The CDR3 consists of 15 residues. Losses at the gene ends were 0 bases for V and 1 base for J; bases not matched to a gene: 0. The CDR3 loop reads CATSRDSGAKNIQYF. The CDR3, as DNA: TGTGCCACCAGCAGAGATAGCGGGGCCAAAAACATTCAGTACTTC.

The V and J genes are TRBV5-1 and TRBJ1-2, with 7 bases aligning to TRBD1. V shed 2 bases, J shed 2 bases, and the junction held 3 bases outside the gene matches. Germline lookup yields CDR1 SGHRS and CDR2 YFSETQ. The CDR3 is 14 residues long. In DNA form, the CDR3 reads TGCGCCAGCAGCTTCGGGACAGTCAACTATGGCTACACCTTC. This gives the protein CASSFGTVNYGYTF.

This rearrangement joins TRBV6-2 or TRBV6-3 to TRBJ2-1; no firm D call. This CDR3 comprises 12 residues. Germline V gene lookup returns CDR1 MNHEY and CDR2 SVGEGT. Trimming removed 2 bases from V and 8 bases from J, with 7 bases in between. CDR3 in amino acids: CASSYPPDEQFF. The CDR3 bases are TGTGCCAGCAGTTACCCCCCCGATGAGCAGTTCTTC.